These 20 T cell receptor beta chains originate from one sample sequenced in a study of T cell responses to AZD1222 COVID-19 vaccine. Sequenced by immunoSEQ multiplex PCR; TCRdb stores in-frame clones only, minus some. Of 100,000 or so clones listed, approximately 91% are singletons. Sequenced material: peripheral blood, taken on day 0 of AZD1222 vaccination. Every receptor here comes from an adult in good health.

This rearrangement joins TRBV27 to TRBJ2-3; 12 bases align to TRBD2. The germline CDR1 and CDR2 sequences are MNHEY and SMNVEV (reference sequence). CDR3 length: 17 amino acids. V dropped 7 bases and J dropped 7; count of bases not matched to a gene: 15. CDR3 region: CASTPGMGLAGLYTQYF. As DNA, the CDR3 is TGTGCCAGCACCCCCGGGATGGGACTAGCGGGTTTGTATACGCAGTATTTT.

This clone was detected only once. The genes are TRBV28 and TRBJ1-5; 7 bases are shared with TRBD1. The CDR3 loop spans 16 amino acids. V lost 1 base and J lost 0; bases outside the gene matches: 3. Germline CDR1 reads MDHEN; CDR2 reads SYDVKM. DNA for the CDR3: TGTGCCAGCAGTTTATACAGGGGTGGTAGCAATCAGCCCCAGCATTTT. Translated, it gives CASSLYRGGSNQPQHF.

The chain carries TRBV21-1 and TRBJ1-1; TRBD1, the table's D call, lacks a check against the DNA. TRBV21-1 is a documented pseudogene. The CDR3 contains 15 residues. The CDR3 sequence is CASSKTRDTHTEAFF. The CDR3 region has the DNA TGTGCCAGCAGCAAAACCCGGGACACACACACTGAAGCTTTCTTT.

The rearrangement joins TRBV4-1 to TRBJ2-1; 8 bases fit TRBD1. This CDR3 region has 18 residues. V was pared by 1 base and J by 5 bases, with 13 bases of the junction left unmatched. Germline values: CDR1 MGHRA, CDR2 YSYEKL. Here the CDR3 reads CASSQGGLRDRGNNEQFF. CDR3 in DNA: TGCGCCAGCAGCCAAGGGGGTCTTCGAGACAGGGGAAACAATGAGCAGTTCTTC.

The rearrangement joins TRBV15 to TRBJ2-5; TRBD1 matches 9 bases. The CDR3 loop spans 15 amino acids. The trim removed 2 bases at V and 4 bases at J, leaving 5 bases unmatched. Germline V gene data show CDR1 as LNHNV and CDR2 as YYDKDF (reference sequence). As DNA, the CDR3 is TGTGCCACCAGCAGAAACAGGGGGCGGGGAGAGACCCAGTACTTC. Its translation is CATSRNRGRGETQYF.

The V call is TRBV28, the J call TRBJ1-1; D is unclear. Germline V gene sequence: CDR1 MDHEN, CDR2 SYDVKM. CDR3 length equals 11 residues. V was trimmed by 4 bases and J by 13 bases, leaving 13 bases between them. Here the CDR3 DNA reads TGTGCCAGCAGTTCCCACAGATCCGATTTCTTT. Its protein product is CASSSHRSDFF.

V gene TRBV25-1 combines with J gene TRBJ1-1; TRBD1 might be the D (5 bases). The germline gives CDR1 MGHDK, CDR2 SYGVNS. This CDR3 comprises 14 residues. Trimming removed 4 bases at V and 1 base at J, with 10 bases between. This chain's CDR3 is CASSAGVWNTEAFF. DNA for the CDR3: TGTGCCAGCAGTGCGGGGGTCTGGAACACTGAAGCTTTCTTT.

The gene calls are TRBV6-2 or TRBV6-3 and TRBJ1-2; D gene ambiguous. Trimming took off 5 bases at V and 8 bases at J, with 15 bases between the two ends. This CDR3 contains 13 residues. In germline, CDR1 is MNHEY, CDR2 SVGEGT. The CDR3 spells CASSEGTSMGYTF. The CDR3, as DNA: TGTGCCAGCAGTGAGGGAACCTCGATGGGCTACACCTTC.

V is TRBV6-4 and J is TRBJ2-3; TRBD2 aligns across 8 bases. The germline CDR1 and CDR2 sequences are MRHNA and SNTAGT. Unmatched junction bases numbered 6, after V lost 8 bases and J lost 2 bases. The CDR3 contains 14 residues. The CDR3 sequence is CASGKTSDTDTQYF. CDR3 bases: TGTGCCAGCGGAAAGACTAGCGACACAGATACGCAGTATTTT.

The count of this clone is one. The chain joins TRBV5-1 to TRBJ1-1; 7 bases align to TRBD1. The CDR3 spans 14 residues. V trimming: 1 base; J trimming: 3 bases; junction bases outside the gene matches: 3. The germline CDR1 and CDR2 sequences are SGHRS and YFSETQ. The CDR3 coding sequence is TGCGCCAGCAGCTTGTGGGACAGTGACACTGAAGCTTTCTTT. Its protein is CASSLWDSDTEAFF. Variable domain in full (rest from reference TRBV5-1 and TRBJ1-1): KAGVTQTPRYLIKTRGQQVTLSCSPISGHRSVSWYQQTPGQGLQFLFEYFSETQRNKGNFPGRFSGRQFSNSRSEMNVSTLELGDSALYLCASSLWDSDTEAFFGQGTRLTVV.

The chain employs TRBV7-2 and TRBJ1-5, with TRBD1 matching 8 bases. The CDR3 length is 15 residues. Trimming at V came to 3 bases and at J to 3 bases, leaving 4 bases not matched to a gene. Germline V gives CDR1 SGHTA, CDR2 FQGNSA. The CDR3 sequence is CASSLGQAPNQPQHF. The CDR3 bases are TGTGCCAGCAGCTTGGGACAGGCCCCCAATCAGCCCCAGCATTTT.

Only one count was recorded for this clone. This rearrangement joins TRBV10-3 to TRBJ1-1; D unclear. The CDR3 consists of 13 residues. The ends were cut back, 4 bases at V and 4 bases at J, with 10 bases in the middle. CDR1 is ENHRY, CDR2 SYGVKD, per germline. The CDR3 reads CAISVDTATEAFF. The CDR3 nucleotides read TGTGCCATCAGTGTTGACACCGCCACTGAAGCTTTCTTT.

The V and J genes are TRBV27 and TRBJ2-1; 10 bases match TRBD2. Germline assignment: CDR1 MNHEY and CDR2 SMNVEV (reference sequence). The junction had 6 bases not matched to a gene; V was cut back by 6 bases and J by 4 bases. The CDR3 covers 15 residues. The CDR3 DNA reads as TGTGCCAGCAGCCTCGGGACTAGCGAATACAATGAGCAGTTCTTC. Its translation is CASSLGTSEYNEQFF.

The chain employs TRBV7-6 and TRBJ2-7, with 9 bases fitting TRBD2. The CDR3 extends over 15 amino acids. The J segment lost 0 bases and the V segment lost 5 bases, leaving 5 bases of the junction unmatched. Per germline, CDR1 SGHVS and CDR2 FNYEAQ. CDR3 amino acids: CASSPGLAFSYEQYF. CDR3 sequence (DNA): TGTGCCAGCAGCCCCGGACTAGCGTTCTCCTACGAGCAGTACTTC.

V is TRBV29-1 and J is TRBJ2-3; unclear D gene. This CDR3 has 12 residues. Germline assignment: CDR1 SQVTM and CDR2 ANQGSEA. V lost 4 bases to trimming and J lost 0 bases, with 5 bases between them. CDR3 sequence (DNA): TGCAGCGTTGTAGGTAGCACAGATACGCAGTATTTT. Amino acids: CSVVGSTDTQYF.

The chain has TRBV28 and TRBJ1-4; the D gene is possibly TRBD1 (6 bases). Germline V gene lookup returns CDR1 MDHEN and CDR2 SYDVKM. The length of the CDR3 is 16 residues. V lost 3 bases and J lost 6, with 17 bases in between. In nucleotides, the CDR3 is TGTGCCAGCAGTTTGCCCAAGCAGGGGTGGGATGAAAAACTGTTTTTT. Encoded protein: CASSLPKQGWDEKLFF.

This clone was detected only once. V is TRBV5-4 and J is TRBJ2-7, with a weak D call TRBD1 (5 bases). The CDR3 has 13 residues. Germline V lookup: CDR1 SGHNT, CDR2 YYREEE (reference sequence). V was trimmed by 1 base and J by 7 bases, leaving 12 bases between them. The CDR3 reads CASSLQLTGEQYF. In nucleotides, the CDR3 is TGTGCCAGCAGCTTGCAACTAACAGGAGAGCAGTACTTC.

The chain joins TRBV2 to TRBJ1-2; no firm D call. Germline values: CDR1 SNHLY, CDR2 FYNNEI. The CDR3 contains 13 residues. Trimming took 4 bases from V and 1 from J, leaving 7 bases between them. The DNA of the CDR3 is TGTGCCAGCAGTGTGGGCGTTAACTATGGCTACACCTTC. Translation gives CASSVGVNYGYTF.

This clone was seen just once. The chain is built from TRBV28 and TRBJ2-2; 9 bases align to TRBD1. Germline CDR1 and CDR2: MDHEN and SYDVKM. The CDR3 is 19 residues long. J gave up 1 base and V 5 bases, and 14 bases lay outside the gene matches. The CDR3, as DNA: TGTGCCAGCAGTCTGATACCGGGACAGGGTATTAAGAACACCGGGGAGCTGTTTTTT. This codes for CASSLIPGQGIKNTGELFF. Looking up the rest from reference TRBV28 and TRBJ2-2 gives the full variable domain: DVKVTQSSRYLVKRTGEKVFLECVQDMDHENMFWYRQDPGLGLRLIYFSYDVKMKEKGDIPEGYSVSREKKERFSLILESASTNQTSMYLCASSLIPGQGIKNTGELFFGEGSRLTVL.

V and J are TRBV6-5 and TRBJ1-3, with 9 bases fitting TRBD1. This CDR3 spans 15 amino acids. Germline V gene lookup returns CDR1 MNHEY and CDR2 SVGAGI. V trimming: 10 bases; J trimming: 3 bases; junction bases outside the gene matches: 10. CDR3 bases: TGTGCCACCGGACCCGGGACAGGGAATGGAAACACCATATATTTT. Residues: CATGPGTGNGNTIYF.